Listed below are T cell receptor beta chains from one sample, sequenced in a study of blood T cell repertoires in COVID-19. The method was immunoSEQ multiplex PCR; TCRdb's version includes in-frame clones alone and lacks a portion of them. The repertoire consists of about 330,000 clones, with 88% occurring once and the leading ten covering about 5%. Material for sequencing was PBMCs or T cells enriched from blood (not recorded which). The receptor source for this set is a man aged 25-40 years who had recovered from COVID-19. Both conserved end residues are part of each CDR3. The D gene is left open where the match is weak. Clone size is given for some rows only: seen once, a few or many times, or a class if the clone is expanded.

>TRBJ2-5|-|TRBV5-1|-
TGCGCCAGCAGCTTGGTGGCAGGGGACCAAGAGACCCAGTACTTC
CASSLVAGDQETQYF
>TRBJ1-1|-|TRBV28|-
TGTGCAACGGGAGAGGGATCTGAAGCTTTCTTT
CATGEGSEAFF
>TRBJ2-4|once|TRBV21-1|-
TGTGCCAGCAGCAATACCCGGAGTAGGCAACCGCTAGCCAAAAACATTCAGTACTTC
CASSNTRSRQPLAKNIQYF
>TRBJ2-7|-|TRBV28|-
TGTGCCAGCAGTCTGGCTTGGGCATCTTACGAGCAGTACTTC
CASSLAWASYEQYF
>TRBJ1-4|once|TRBV2|-
TGTGCCAGCAGTGAAGGCGGTAATGAAAAACTGTTTTTT
CASSEGGNEKLFF
>TRBJ2-2|few|TRBV6-1|-
TGTGCCAGCAGTGAAGCCACAGGCGCGAACACCGGGGAGCTGTTTTTT
CASSEATGANTGELFF
>TRBJ1-5|-|TRBV6-6|TRBD1
TGTGCCAGCAGTCCCGCTCCCGGGACAGGGGGTAGGACCCAGCATTTT
CASSPAPGTGGRTQHF
>TRBJ1-6|-|TRBV4-2|-
TGTGCCAGCAGCCAAAGGCACGGCTCGGGGGGAAATAATTCACCCCTCCACTTT
CASSQRHGSGGNNSPLHF
>TRBJ2-1|-|TRBV25-1|TRBD2
TGTGCCAGCGCTGATAGCGGGGGGCGTTCCTACAATGAGCAGTTCTTC
CASADSGGRSYNEQFF
>TRBJ1-2|-|TRBV6-5|TRBD1
TGTGCCAGCAGTTACGCAGGGGGTGATGGCTACACCTTC
CASSYAGGDGYTF
>TRBJ2-7|-|TRBV4-1|TRBD2
TGCGCCAGCAGCCAAGAAATTTGGGAGGGCTCCTACGAGCAGTACTTC
CASSQEIWEGSYEQYF
>TRBJ1-2|once|TRBV6-5|-
TGTGCCAGCAAGCGGGACATCCCGCCCGGAGGCTACACCTTC
CASKRDIPPGGYTF
>TRBJ1-2|-|TRBV6-1|-
TGTGCCAGCAGTGAAGTTGTGGGGGCCGGCTATGGCTACACCTTC
CASSEVVGAGYGYTF
>TRBJ1-4|-|TRBV28|TRBD1
TGTGCCAGCAGGCCGAGGGGGCGATCTAATGAAAAACTGTTTTTT
CASRPRGRSNEKLFF
>TRBJ2-4|-|TRBV9|-
TGTGCCAGCAGCGTAGGGAGCGGGTCAGCCAAAAACATTCAGTACTTC
CASSVGSGSAKNIQYF
>TRBJ2-2|-|TRBV7-6|-
TGTGCCAGCAGCTTAGCCCCGGGAAATCAGTTGACCGGGGAGCTGTTTTTT
CASSLAPGNQLTGELFF
>TRBJ1-3|-|TRBV9|-
TGTGCCAGCAGCGCGACAGGCTCTGGAAACACCATATATTTT
CASSATGSGNTIYF
>TRBJ1-4|-|TRBV10-1|TRBD1
TGCGCCAGCAGCCGATCGGGACAGGGAAACGAAAAACTGTTTTTT
CASSRSGQGNEKLFF
>TRBJ1-1|-|TRBV7-9|-
TGTGCCAGCAGCACCGGGGGGAACACTGAAGCTTTCTTT
CASSTGGNTEAFF
>TRBJ1-2|-|TRBV12-1|-
TGTGCCAGCAGCTCTCATGGACAGGGGGCGAATGGCTACACCTTC
CASSSHGQGANGYTF
>TRBJ1-2|-|TRBV3-1/TRBV3-2|TRBD1
TGTGCCAGCAGGCGGGACAGGGTGTCTGGCTACACCTTC
CASRRDRVSGYTF
>TRBJ2-2|-|TRBV7-9|TRBD1
TGTGCCAGCAGCCCCGGACAGGGGGCGGGCACCGGGGAGCTGTTTTTT
CASSPGQGAGTGELFF
>TRBJ2-1|-|TRBV27|TRBD2
TGTGCCAGCAGTGCCAGCGGGGGGGACGGCAATGAGCAGTTCTTC
CASSASGGDGNEQFF
>TRBJ1-6|-|TRBV4-1|-
TGCGCCAGCAGCCAAGGAGGAGTCAGCAATAATTCACCCCTCCACTTT
CASSQGGVSNNSPLHF
>TRBJ1-5|-|TRBV6-1|-
TGTGCCAGCAGTGAAGAGTCGGGGGGGCCCAGCAATCAGCCCCAGCATTTT
CASSEESGGPSNQPQHF
>TRBJ1-4|-|TRBV4-1|TRBD1
TGCGCCAGCGGAGACAGACAGGGTGCTGAAAAACTGTTTTTT
CASGDRQGAEKLFF
>TRBJ1-1|-|TRBV5-6|TRBD1
TGTGCCAGCAGCATTTTACAGGGGACCCACACTGAAGCTTTCTTT
CASSILQGTHTEAFF
>TRBJ1-5|few|TRBV5-6|TRBD1
TGTGCCAGCAGCTCAACGGACAGGGGGCTGGGCAATCAGCCCCAGCATTTT
CASSSTDRGLGNQPQHF
>TRBJ2-1|-|TRBV24-1|-
TGTGCCACCAGTGATTTTGCGGGACAGAGCTCCTACAATGAGCAGTTCTTC
CATSDFAGQSSYNEQFF